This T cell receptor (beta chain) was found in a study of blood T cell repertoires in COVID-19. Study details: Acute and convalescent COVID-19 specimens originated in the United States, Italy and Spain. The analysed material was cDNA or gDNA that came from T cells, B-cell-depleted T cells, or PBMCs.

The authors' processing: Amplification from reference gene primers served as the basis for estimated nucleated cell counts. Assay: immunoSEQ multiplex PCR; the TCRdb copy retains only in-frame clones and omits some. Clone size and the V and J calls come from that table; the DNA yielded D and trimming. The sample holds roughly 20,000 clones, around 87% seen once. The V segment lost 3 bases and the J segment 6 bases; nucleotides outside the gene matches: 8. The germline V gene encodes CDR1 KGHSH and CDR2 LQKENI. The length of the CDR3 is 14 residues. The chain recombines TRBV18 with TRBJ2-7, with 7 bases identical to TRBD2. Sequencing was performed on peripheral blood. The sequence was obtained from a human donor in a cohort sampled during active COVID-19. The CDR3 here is CASSPTGGGVEQYF. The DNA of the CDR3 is TGTGCCAGCTCACCCACGGGGGGAGGGGTCGAGCAGTACTTC. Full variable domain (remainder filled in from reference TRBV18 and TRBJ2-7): NAGVMQNPRHLVRRRGQEARLRCSPMKGHSHVYWYRQLPEEGLKFMVYLQKENIIDESGMPKERFSAEFPKEGPSILRIQQVVRGDSAAYFCASSPTGGGVEQYFGPGTRLTVT.